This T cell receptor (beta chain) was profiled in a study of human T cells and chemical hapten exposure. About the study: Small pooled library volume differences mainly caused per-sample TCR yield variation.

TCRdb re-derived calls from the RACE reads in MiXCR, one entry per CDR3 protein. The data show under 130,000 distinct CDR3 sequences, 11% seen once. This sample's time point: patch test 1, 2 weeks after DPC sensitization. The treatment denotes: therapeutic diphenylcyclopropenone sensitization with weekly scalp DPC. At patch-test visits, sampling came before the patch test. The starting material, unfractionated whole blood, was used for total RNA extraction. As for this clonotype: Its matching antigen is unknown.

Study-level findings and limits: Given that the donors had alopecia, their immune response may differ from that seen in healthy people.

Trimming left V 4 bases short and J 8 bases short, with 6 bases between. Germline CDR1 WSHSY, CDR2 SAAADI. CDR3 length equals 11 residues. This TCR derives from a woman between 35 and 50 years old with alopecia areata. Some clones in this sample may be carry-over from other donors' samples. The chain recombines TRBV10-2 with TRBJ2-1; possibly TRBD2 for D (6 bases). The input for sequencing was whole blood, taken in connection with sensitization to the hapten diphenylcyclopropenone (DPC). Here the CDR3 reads CASSGGDEQFF. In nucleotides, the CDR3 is TGCGCCAGCAGTGGGGGGGATGAGCAGTTCTTC.